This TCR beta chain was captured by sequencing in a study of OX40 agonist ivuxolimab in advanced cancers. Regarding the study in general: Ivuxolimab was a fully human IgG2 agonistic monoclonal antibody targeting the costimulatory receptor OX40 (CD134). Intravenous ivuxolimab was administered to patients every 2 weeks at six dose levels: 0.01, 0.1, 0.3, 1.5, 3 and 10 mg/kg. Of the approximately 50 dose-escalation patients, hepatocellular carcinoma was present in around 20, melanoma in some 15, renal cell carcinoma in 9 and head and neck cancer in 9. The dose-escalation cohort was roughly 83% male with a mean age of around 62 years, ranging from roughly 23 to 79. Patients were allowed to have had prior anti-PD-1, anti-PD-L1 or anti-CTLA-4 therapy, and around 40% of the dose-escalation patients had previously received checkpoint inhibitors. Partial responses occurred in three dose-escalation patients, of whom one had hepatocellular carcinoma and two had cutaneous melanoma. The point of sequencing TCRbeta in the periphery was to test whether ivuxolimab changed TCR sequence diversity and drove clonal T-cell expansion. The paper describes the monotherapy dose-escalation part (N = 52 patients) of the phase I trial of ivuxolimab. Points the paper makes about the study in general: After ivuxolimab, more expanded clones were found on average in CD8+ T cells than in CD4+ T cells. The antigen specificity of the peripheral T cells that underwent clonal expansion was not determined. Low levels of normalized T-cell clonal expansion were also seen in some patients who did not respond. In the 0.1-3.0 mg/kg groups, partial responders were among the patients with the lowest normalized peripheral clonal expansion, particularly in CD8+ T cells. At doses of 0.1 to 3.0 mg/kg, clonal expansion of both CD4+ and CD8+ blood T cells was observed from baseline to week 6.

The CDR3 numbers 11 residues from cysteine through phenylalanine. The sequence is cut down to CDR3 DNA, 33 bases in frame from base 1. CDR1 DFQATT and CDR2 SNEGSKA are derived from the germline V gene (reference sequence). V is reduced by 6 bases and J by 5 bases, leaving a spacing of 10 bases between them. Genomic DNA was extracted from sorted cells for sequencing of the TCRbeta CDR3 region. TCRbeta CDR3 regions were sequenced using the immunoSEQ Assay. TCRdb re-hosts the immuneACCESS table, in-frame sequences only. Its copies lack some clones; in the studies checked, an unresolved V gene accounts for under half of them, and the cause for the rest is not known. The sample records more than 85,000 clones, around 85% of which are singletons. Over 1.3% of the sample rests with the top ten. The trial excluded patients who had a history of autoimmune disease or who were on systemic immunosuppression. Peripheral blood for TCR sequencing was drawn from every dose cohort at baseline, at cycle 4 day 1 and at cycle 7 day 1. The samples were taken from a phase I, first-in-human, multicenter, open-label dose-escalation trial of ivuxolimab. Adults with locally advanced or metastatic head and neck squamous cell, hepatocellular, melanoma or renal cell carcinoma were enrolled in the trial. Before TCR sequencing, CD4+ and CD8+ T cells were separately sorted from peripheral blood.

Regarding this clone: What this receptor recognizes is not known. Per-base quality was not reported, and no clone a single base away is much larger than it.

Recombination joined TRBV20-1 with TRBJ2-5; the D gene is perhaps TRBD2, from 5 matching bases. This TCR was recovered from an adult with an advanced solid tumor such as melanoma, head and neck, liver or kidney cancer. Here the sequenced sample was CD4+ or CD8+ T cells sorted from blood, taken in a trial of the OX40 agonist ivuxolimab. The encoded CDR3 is CSAVRGETQYF. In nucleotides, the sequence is TGCAGTGCCGTCAGAGGGGAGACCCAGTACTTC.